This entry is about one T cell receptor (beta chain). No antigen is known for it. Trimming at V came to 6 bases and at J to 7 bases, leaving 7 bases not matched to a gene. From germline, CDR1 is MNHEY and CDR2 SMNVEV (reference sequence). The CDR3 is 14 amino acids. These data come from a study of T-cell memory formation after mild COVID-19. Study results and limitations: Clones from the second wave (peaking day 37) had unconfirmed SARS-CoV-2 specificity.

Each CDR3 protein gets one entry after TCRdb re-called the 5' RACE reads with MiXCR. Of roughly 580,000 distinct CDR3 sequences listed, more than 15% are singletons. This chain connects TRBV27 to TRBJ2-1, with 9 bases aligning to TRBD2. The material sequenced was PBMCs or a T cell subset sorted from them (not recorded which). The sequence was obtained from an adult woman who had mild COVID-19 (a few samples of this study predate the infection). Cell type and time point are not known. For the CDR3, the DNA is TGTGCCAGCAGGGGCCTAGCGGGAATTAATGAGCAGTTCTTC. Translation: CASRGLAGINEQFF.